A selection of T cell receptor beta chains follows, all from one sample in a study of T cells after yellow fever vaccination. One entry per CDR3 protein, called by TCRdb with MiXCR from the 5' RACE reads. Of hundreds of thousands of distinct CDR3 sequences listed, roughly 17% are singletons. This sample comprised PBMCs, obtained less than 6 days after the first yellow fever vaccination. These receptors all come from a young man who received the YFV17D yellow fever vaccine. Both conserved end residues are part of each CDR3. Fields, in order: CDR3 DNA, CDR3 protein, J gene, V gene, D gene, clone size. D genes are given only for firm matches. Clone sizes are given selectively: once, few, many, or a class where the clone is expanded.

CDR3nt: TGCGCCAGCAGCCAACCGGACTCCTTCAATGAGGAGTTCTTC
CDR3aa: CASSQPDSFNEEFF
j_gene: TRBJ2-1
v_gene: TRBV4-1
d_gene: -
abundance: -

CDR3nt: TGTGCCAGCAGCGTGGGACAGAACAATCAGCCCCAGCATTTT
CDR3aa: CASSVGQNNQPQHF
j_gene: TRBJ1-5
v_gene: TRBV9
d_gene: TRBD1
abundance: -

CDR3nt: TGTGCCAGCAGCTTAGCGCGTTGGGACAGGGTTCCCGGGGAGCTGTTTTTT
CDR3aa: CASSLARWDRVPGELFF
j_gene: TRBJ2-2
v_gene: TRBV7-6
d_gene: TRBD1
abundance: few

CDR3nt: TGTGCCAGCAGTTTTGGACAGGGGGGCAATCAGCCCCAGCATTTT
CDR3aa: CASSFGQGGNQPQHF
j_gene: TRBJ1-5
v_gene: TRBV12-3/TRBV12-4
d_gene: TRBD1
abundance: many

CDR3nt: TGCAGTGCTAGAATCTTGGCTATGAATACGCAGTATTTT
CDR3aa: CSARILAMNTQYF
j_gene: TRBJ2-3
v_gene: TRBV20-1
d_gene: -
abundance: -

CDR3nt: TGTGCCAGCTCACACACCGGGACAGATAGCACAGATACGCAGTATTTT
CDR3aa: CASSHTGTDSTDTQYF
j_gene: TRBJ2-3
v_gene: TRBV18
d_gene: TRBD1
abundance: -

CDR3nt: TGTGCCAGCACCCAGGACCACTCCTACAATGAGCAGTTCTTC
CDR3aa: CASTQDHSYNEQFF
j_gene: TRBJ2-1
v_gene: TRBV2
d_gene: -
abundance: few

CDR3nt: TGTGCCAGCAGAAGAACCTTACCCCCGGAGAAAGAGACCCAGTACTTC
CDR3aa: CASRRTLPPEKETQYF
j_gene: TRBJ2-5
v_gene: TRBV28
d_gene: -
abundance: -

CDR3nt: TGTGCCAGCAGCCAAGATGACTATACCTTCACAGATACGCAGTATTTT
CDR3aa: CASSQDDYTFTDTQYF
j_gene: TRBJ2-3
v_gene: TRBV4-2
d_gene: -
abundance: few

CDR3nt: TGTGCCAGCAGTTGGACAGTTGAAGCTTTCTTT
CDR3aa: CASSWTVEAFF
j_gene: TRBJ1-1
v_gene: TRBV6-2/TRBV6-3
d_gene: -
abundance: -

CDR3nt: TGTGCCAGCAGCCAAGGGACAGAGAACACTGAAGCTTTCTTT
CDR3aa: CASSQGTENTEAFF
j_gene: TRBJ1-1
v_gene: TRBV4-2
d_gene: -
abundance: few